This TCR beta chain appears in the sequencing data of a study of blood T cell repertoires in COVID-19. Across the study: Samples taken during acute and convalescent COVID-19 were collected in the United States, Italy and Spain.

As handled by the study authors: From reference gene primer amplification, estimates of nucleated cell counts were derived. Generated by immunoSEQ multiplex PCR, the TCRdb table keeps only in-frame clones and is missing some. That table gives V, J and clone size, and the DNA gave D and trimming. The sample lists over 150,000 clones; roughly 90% were seen once. The TCR sequence derives from a man aged 70-80 years with active or convalescent COVID-19. The sequenced sample was peripheral blood.

CDR3 sequence: CASTEAGTVSNYGYTF. CDR3 in DNA: TGTGCCAGCACCGAGGCCGGGACAGTGTCTAACTATGGCTACACCTTC. The genes are TRBV5-5 and TRBJ1-2; 7 bases line up with TRBD1. The CDR3 is 16 residues long. V dropped 6 bases and J dropped 0; count of bases not matched to a gene: 11. CDR1 and CDR2 (germline): SGHKS, YYEKEE (reference sequence). The full variable domain, completed using reference TRBV5-5 and TRBJ1-2, is DAGVTQSPTHLIKTRGQQVTLRCSPISGHKSVSWYQQVLGQGPQFIFQYYEKEERGRGNFPDRFSARQFPNYSSELNVNALLLGDSALYLCASTEAGTVSNYGYTFGSGTRLTVV.